The 4 T cell receptor beta chains reported below all come from one sample, sequenced in a study of blood T cell repertoires in COVID-19. The assay was immunoSEQ multiplex PCR, and TCRdb's table has in-frame clones only and misses some. The sample has about 170,000 clones, 85% seen once. Sequences were obtained from peripheral blood. These receptors originate from a human donor with acute or convalescent COVID-19. The donor label of this sample is uncertain.

V usage is TRBV2 and J usage is TRBJ1-5; TRBD1 matches 7 bases. This CDR3 contains 15 residues. CDR1 and CDR2 (germline): SNHLY, FYNNEI. Trimming removed 4 bases from V and 5 bases from J; junction bases left unmatched: 8. CDR3 sequence reads: CASSGYRGTYQPQHF. CDR3 in DNA: TGTGCCAGCAGTGGCTACAGGGGCACTTATCAGCCCCAGCATTTT.

This clone was recorded only once. V and J are TRBV18 and TRBJ1-3; weak D call: TRBD1 (6 bases). The CDR3 runs to 13 residues. CDR1 is KGHSH, CDR2 LQKENI, per germline. V lost 3 bases and J 9 bases, leaving 12 bases between the germline ends. In nucleotides, the CDR3 is TGTGCCAGCTCACCTGAACAGGGTTCCACCATATATTTT. Its translation: CASSPEQGSTIYF. The full variable domain, with the rest looked up from reference TRBV18 and TRBJ1-3, is NAGVMQNPRHLVRRRGQEARLRCSPMKGHSHVYWYRQLPEEGLKFMVYLQKENIIDESGMPKERFSAEFPKEGPSILRIQQVVRGDSAAYFCASSPEQGSTIYFGEGSWLTVV.

V and J are TRBV28 and TRBJ2-7; TRBD1 might be the D (6 bases). Between the trimmed V and J ends, which lost 2 bases and 4 bases, there was a span of 15 bases. Germline CDR1 reads MDHEN; CDR2 reads SYDVKM. The CDR3 has 15 residues. The CDR3: CASSLTGNGDYEQYF. The CDR3 DNA follows: TGTGCCAGCAGTTTAACAGGGAATGGGGATTACGAGCAGTACTTC.

The chain carries TRBV29-1 and TRBJ1-6; TRBD1 agrees at 7 bases. Trimming took 2 bases from V and 8 from J; bases not matched to a gene: 21. CDR3 size: 19 residues. The germline gives CDR1 SQVTM, CDR2 ANQGSEA. The CDR3, as DNA: TGCAGCGTTGAAAGGGACAGACAGACACCAGGGAATACTCATTCACCCCTCCACTTT. It is translated as CSVERDRQTPGNTHSPLHF. Full variable domain (remainder filled in from reference TRBV29-1 and TRBJ1-6): SAVISQKPSRDICQRGTSLTIQCQVDSQVTMMFWYRQQPGQSLTLIATANQGSEATYESGFVIDKFPISRPNLTFSTLTVSNMSPEDSSIYLCSVERDRQTPGNTHSPLHFGNGTRLTVT.